This T cell receptor (beta chain) was sequenced for a study of cytomegalovirus exposure and HLA in healthy donors. As regards this clone: Its antigen remains unidentified.

The V end lost 0 bases, the J end lost 3 bases, and 11 bases lay between the germline ends. In germline, CDR1 is SGHVS, CDR2 FNYEAQ. The CDR3 is 15 amino acids. Study results and limitations: In a later analysis, TCR beta V- and J-gene trimming was associated with a missense DCLRE1C variant. Specificity for CMV antigens was confirmed in vitro for a few of the CMV-associated chains. Using the classifier, cytomegalovirus status was reportedly diagnosed with high specificity and sensitivity.

Both 60 Vbeta primers and 13 Jbeta primers went into the PCR. Sequencing used immunoSEQ multiplex PCR; TCRdb keeps in-frame clones, though not all of them. The sample consists of some 150,000 clones, approximately 80% of them appearing once. The chain joins TRBV7-6 to TRBJ1-2; tentatively, D is TRBD1 (5 bases). The source material was PBMCs. The receptor's source is a woman between 40 and 55 years old in good health and CMV-seronegative. The CDR3 protein is CASSLAPDRYYGYTF. CDR3 bases: TGTGCCAGCAGCTTAGCCCCCGACAGATACTATGGCTACACCTTC. Using reference TRBV7-6 and TRBJ1-2 for the parts outside the CDR3, the full variable domain is GAGVSQSPRYKVTKRGQDVALRCDPISGHVSLYWYRQALGQGPEFLTYFNYEAQQDKSGLPNDRFSAERPEGSISTLTIQRTEQRDSAMYRCASSLAPDRYYGYTFGSGTRLTVV.